The next 14 T cell receptor beta chains were all read from a single sample in a study of high-grade serous ovarian cancer treatment subgroups (dated by TCRdb to the early 2020s). Tumor samples were collected prior to definitive surgery or chemotherapy. The library was prepared using the immunoSEQ multiplex PCR assay. Not all clones reach the TCRdb copy of this immuneACCESS table, which keeps in-frame sequences only. Checked studies attribute under half of the gap to unresolved V genes and leave the rest unexplained. Recorded for this sample are under 8,000 clones; approximately 79% of them occurred a single time. The ten largest clones capture under 8.5% of the sample. Sequenced sample: tumor tissue. The receptor source for this set is a human donor with high-grade serous ovarian cancer.

In this sample, this clone turned up once. The chain has TRBV21-1 and TRBJ1-1. TRBV21-1 is described as a pseudogene. The CDR3 sequence is 16 residues long. Here the CDR3 reads CASSKGDGGPSTEAFF. DNA of the CDR3: TGTGCCAGCAGCAAAGGTGATGGGGGGCCGAGCACTGAAGCTTTCTTT.

This clone was picked up a small number of times. V usage is TRBV5-4 and J usage is TRBJ2-5, with 13 nucleotides matching TRBD2. This CDR3 is built from 15 residues. V lost 4 bases and J lost 5; bases outside the gene matches: 5. Germline V CDR1 and CDR2: SGHNT, YYREEE (reference sequence). The CDR3 sequence is CASSGLAGEVETQYF. DNA of the CDR3: TGTGCCAGCAGCGGACTAGCGGGGGAGGTGGAGACCCAGTACTTC.

V usage is TRBV9 and J usage is TRBJ2-6, with 7 bases lining up with TRBD1. The germline V gene encodes CDR1 SGDLS and CDR2 YYNGEE. The CDR3 loop spans 17 amino acids. Trimming at V came to 6 bases and at J to 1 base, leaving 10 bases not matched to a gene. CDR3 sequence reads: CASTEGRGLSGANVLTF. The CDR3 DNA reads as TGTGCCAGCACAGAGGGCAGGGGGTTGTCTGGGGCCAACGTCCTGACTTTC.

CDR3 protein: CASSRASGRGREGQYF. Here the CDR3 DNA reads TGTGCCAGTAGTAGGGCGAGCGGGAGAGGACGGGAAGGTCAGTACTTC. The rearrangement links TRBV19 to TRBJ2-4; TRBD2 matches 8 bases. With V trimmed by 4 bases and J by 12 bases, 17 bases remained unmatched. This CDR3 is 16 amino acids long. Germline loops: CDR1 LNHDA, CDR2 SQIVND (reference sequence).

This clone was observed a handful of times. The chain uses TRBV29-1 and TRBJ2-7, with 10 positions matching TRBD1. J lost 3 bases, V lost 5 bases, and 10 bases had no gene match. Germline CDR1 and CDR2: SQVTM and ANQGSEA. CDR3 length: 15 residues. CDR3 sequence reads: CSVKGSDRGSYEQYF. The CDR3 DNA reads as TGCAGCGTTAAGGGGTCGGACAGGGGGAGCTACGAGCAGTACTTC.

V usage is TRBV12-2 and J usage is TRBJ2-5; the table's D gene call, TRBD2, was not cross checked with the DNA. TRBV12-2 is assigned pseudogene status. The CDR3 runs to 16 residues. CDR3 in amino acids: CASRLVSWRCEETQYF. CDR3 nucleotide sequence: TGTGCAAGTCGCTTAGTATCGTGGCGGTGCGAAGAGACCCAGTACTTC.

The J gene is TRBJ2-5, the V gene TRBV7-6, with D possibly being TRBD1 or TRBD2 (7 bases each). CDR3 size: 14 residues. V gave up 3 bases and J gave up 7 bases, with 15 bases separating them. Germline V gene lookup returns CDR1 SGHVS and CDR2 FNYEAQ. CDR3 amino acids: CASSFSRGGGTQYF. CDR3 DNA sequence: TGTGCCAGCAGCTTCAGCAGGGGGGGAGGGACCCAGTACTTC. Supplemented by reference TRBV7-6 and TRBJ2-5, the full variable domain reads GAGVSQSPRYKVTKRGQDVALRCDPISGHVSLYWYRQALGQGPEFLTYFNYEAQQDKSGLPNDRFSAERPEGSISTLTIQRTEQRDSAMYRCASSFSRGGGTQYFGPGTRLLVL.

J is TRBJ2-3 and V is TRBV4-3, with D possibly being TRBD2 (6 bases). V lost 1 base to trimming and J lost 4 bases, with 12 bases between them. CDR1 is LGHNA, CDR2 YSLEER, per germline. This CDR3 spans 15 amino acids. CDR3 coding DNA: TGCGCCAGCAGCCAAGGGGGGGATTCGGCAGATACGCAGTATTTT. This translates into CASSQGGDSADTQYF.

The gene calls are TRBV19 and TRBJ2-7, with 7 nucleotides matching TRBD1. This CDR3 comprises 15 residues. Germline CDR1 and CDR2: LNHDA and SQIVND (reference sequence). J gave up 6 bases and V 3 bases, and 11 bases lay outside the gene matches. The CDR3 DNA sequence: TGTGCCAGTAGTATTGCGGGCAGGGGGTTTGCCGAGCAGTACTTC. Amino acid sequence: CASSIAGRGFAEQYF.

This clone has a handful of counts. The chain is built from TRBV5-1 and TRBJ2-5; 12 bases match TRBD2. The germline V gene has CDR1 SGHRS and CDR2 YFSETQ. The CDR3 has 17 residues. Trimming cost V 0 bases and J 1 base; bases outside gene matches: 4. The CDR3 reads CASSLVGTSGPQETQYF. CDR3 DNA: TGCGCCAGCAGCTTGGTTGGGACTAGCGGGCCCCAAGAGACCCAGTACTTC. Filled out from reference TRBV5-1 and TRBJ2-5, the complete variable domain reads KAGVTQTPRYLIKTRGQQVTLSCSPISGHRSVSWYQQTPGQGLQFLFEYFSETQRNKGNFPGRFSGRQFSNSRSEMNVSTLELGDSALYLCASSLVGTSGPQETQYFGPGTRLLVL.

The chain is built from TRBV15 and TRBJ2-7; 8 bases map to TRBD2. Germline V gives CDR1 LNHNV, CDR2 YYDKDF (reference sequence). The V gene end was trimmed by 0 bases and the J gene end by 0 bases; junction bases not matched to a gene: 7. CDR3 length: 17 amino acids. The CDR3 spells CATSRDRVREGSYEQYF. The CDR3 DNA follows: TGTGCCACCAGCAGAGATCGCGTCCGGGAGGGCTCCTACGAGCAGTACTTC.

The chain employs TRBV7-9 and TRBJ2-1, with TRBD2 as a possible D gene (6 bases). V gave up 4 bases and J gave up 5 bases, with 18 bases separating them. CDR1 SEHNR and CDR2 FQNEAQ come from the germline V gene (reference sequence). The CDR3 contains 16 residues. The CDR3 sequence is CASSSSGLGNHNEQFF. CDR3 sequence (DNA): TGTGCCAGCAGCTCTTCGGGACTCGGGAACCACAATGAGCAGTTCTTC. Full variable domain (remainder filled in from reference TRBV7-9 and TRBJ2-1): DTGVSQNPRHKITKRGQNVTFRCDPISEHNRLYWYRQTLGQGPEFLTYFQNEAQLEKSRLLSDRFSAERPKGSFSTLEIQRTEQGDSAMYLCASSSSGLGNHNEQFFGPGTRLTVL.

The chain joins TRBV15 to TRBJ2-3; 8 nucleotides line up with TRBD2. Germline V lookup: CDR1 LNHNV, CDR2 YYDKDF (reference sequence). The CDR3 spans 20 residues. V gave up 0 bases and J gave up 0 bases; unmatched junction bases: 14. The CDR3, as DNA: TGTGCCACCAGCAGAGACCCGGGGACTAGACTGCCTGCTAGCACAGATACGCAGTATTTT. Its protein product is CATSRDPGTRLPASTDTQYF.

This chain links TRBV28 with TRBJ2-3; 8 bases map to TRBD2. V trimming: 1 base; J trimming: 2 bases; junction bases outside the gene matches: 8. The CDR3 covers 17 residues. Per the germline V gene, CDR1 is MDHEN and CDR2 is SYDVKM. CDR3 bases: TGTGCCAGCAGTTTATTTGCGGGGGGCGTCAACACAGATACGCAGTATTTT. It codes for CASSLFAGGVNTDTQYF.